Shown below are 11 T cell receptor beta chains from a single sample sequenced in a study of response to subunit inactivated influenza vaccine. TCRdb used MiXCR to reprocess the RT-PCR reads, holding one entry per CDR3 protein. The table lists approximately 700,000 distinct CDR3 sequences, about 14% of them singletons. Sequenced here: PBMCs from blood, sampled 14 days before vaccination. The receptors originated from a man aged 50 to 60 who received an inactivated influenza vaccine.

The rearrangement links TRBV5-4 to TRBJ2-7; possibly TRBD1 or TRBD2 for D (5 bases each). There are 14 residues in the CDR3. The germline V and J ends were trimmed by 4 bases and 0 bases, with 11 bases remaining between them. Germline V gives CDR1 SGHNT, CDR2 YYREEE (reference sequence). CDR3 sequence (DNA): TGTGCCAGCAGCACCCGGGACGGCTCCTACGAGCAGTACTTC. This gives the protein CASSTRDGSYEQYF.

In its sample, this clonotype was seen a few times. The genes are TRBV24-1 and TRBJ2-7; possibly TRBD2 for D (5 bases). This CDR3 has 12 residues. Germline V gene data show CDR1 as KGHDR and CDR2 as SFDVKD. Trimming shortened V by 2 bases and J by 5 bases, and 6 bases separated the two germline ends. In nucleotides, the CDR3 is TGTGCCACCAGTGATTACGGGGACGAGCAGTACTTC. Protein product: CATSDYGDEQYF.

This chain joins TRBV4-2 and TRBJ1-5, with 7 bases that match TRBD1. The CDR3 length is 16 residues. The V gene's germline CDR1 is LGHNA and CDR2 YNFKEQ. Unmatched junction bases numbered 5, after V lost 1 base and J lost 2 bases. CDR3 DNA: TGTGCCAGCAGCCAAGGTCCTGGGACAGGCAATCAGCCCCAGCATTTT. Amino acids: CASSQGPGTGNQPQHF.

CDR3 in DNA: TGTGCCAGCAGCCGAAACGAAAAGGTCGATACGCAGTATTTT. Its translation: CASSRNEKVDTQYF. This chain links TRBV9 with TRBJ2-3; no definite D call. The V end lost 4 bases, the J end lost 6 bases, and 15 bases lay between the germline ends. CDR1 SGDLS and CDR2 YYNGEE come from the germline V gene. The length of the CDR3 is 14 residues. Combining the CDR3 with reference TRBV9 and TRBJ2-3 gives the whole variable domain DSGVTQTPKHLITATGQRVTLRCSPRSGDLSVYWYQQSLDQGLQFLIQYYNGEERAKGNILERFSAQQFPDLHSELNLSSLELGDSALYFCASSRNEKVDTQYFGPGTRLTVL.

About this clonotype itself: The junction departs from germline at one end; a sequencing error may be responsible. V and J are TRBV6-5 and TRBJ1-2; 7 nucleotides line up with TRBD1. Germline V gene sequence: CDR1 MNHEY, CDR2 SVGAGI. The CDR3 runs to 12 residues. The CDR3 spells CTSHRGNYGYTF. The DNA of the CDR3 is TGTACCAGCCACAGGGGAAACTATGGCTACACCTTC.

This clonotype was detected many times. This chain connects TRBV7-9 to TRBJ1-1; D is ambiguous. The V end lost 5 bases, the J end lost 3 bases, and 22 bases lay between the germline ends. The CDR3 has 17 residues. Germline V lookup: CDR1 SEHNR, CDR2 FQNEAQ (reference sequence). CDR3 sequence (DNA): TGTGCCAGCAGCCCCCTTAGGTCGACCAAGAGGGACACTGAAGCTTTCTTT. This encodes CASSPLRSTKRDTEAFF.

This clonotype was seen more than once but under ten times. This chain joins TRBV4-2 and TRBJ2-5, with a tentative D call TRBD2 (6 bases). With 4 bases removed from V and 6 bases from J, the gap between germline ends came to 15 bases. The CDR3 runs to 14 residues. Germline lookup yields CDR1 LGHNA and CDR2 YNFKEQ. CDR3 sequence reads: CASSRGTDHQTQYF. CDR3 DNA sequence: TGTGCCAGCAGCCGCGGGACCGATCATCAGACCCAGTACTTC.

This clonotype was seen more than once but under ten times. This chain links TRBV6-1 with TRBJ1-2, with D maybe TRBD1 (6 bases). CDR1 and CDR2 from the germline V gene are MNHNS and SASEGT. Between the trimmed V and J ends, which lost 6 bases and 4 bases, there was a span of 12 bases. CDR3 size: 13 residues. CDR3 bases: TGTGCCAGCAGCAGGGCAGGGGTCTATGGCTACACCTTC. Translation: CASSRAGVYGYTF.

J is TRBJ2-6 and V is TRBV5-1, with D maybe TRBD2 (7 bases). V shed 2 bases and J shed 4 bases, with 10 bases lying between them. Per germline, CDR1 SGHRS and CDR2 YFSETQ. This CDR3 spans 15 amino acids. In nucleotides, the CDR3 is TGCGCCAGCAGCTTCGGGGGGCAGGGGGCCAACGTCCTGACTTTC. Translating gives CASSFGGQGANVLTF.

Written as DNA, the CDR3 is TGCAGTGCTATCTCTAGGGGAATGGGGGAGACCCAGTACTTC. Translation: CSAISRGMGETQYF. The chain uses TRBV20-1 and TRBJ2-5, with D tentatively TRBD1 (5 bases). Looked up from germline, CDR1 is DFQATT and CDR2 is SNEGSKA (reference sequence). The CDR3 extends over 14 amino acids. With 4 bases removed from V and 5 bases from J, the gap between germline ends came to 17 bases.

In this sample, this clonotype turned up many times. The chain carries TRBV20-1 and TRBJ2-3; D gene unclear. The CDR3 is 17 amino acids. The ends were cut back, 1 base at V and 2 bases at J, with 19 bases in the middle. The V gene's germline CDR1 is DFQATT and CDR2 SNEGSKA (reference sequence). CDR3 residues: CSARASGEDPYTDTQYF. CDR3 coding DNA: TGCAGTGCTAGAGCTAGTGGAGAAGACCCCTACACAGATACGCAGTATTTT.